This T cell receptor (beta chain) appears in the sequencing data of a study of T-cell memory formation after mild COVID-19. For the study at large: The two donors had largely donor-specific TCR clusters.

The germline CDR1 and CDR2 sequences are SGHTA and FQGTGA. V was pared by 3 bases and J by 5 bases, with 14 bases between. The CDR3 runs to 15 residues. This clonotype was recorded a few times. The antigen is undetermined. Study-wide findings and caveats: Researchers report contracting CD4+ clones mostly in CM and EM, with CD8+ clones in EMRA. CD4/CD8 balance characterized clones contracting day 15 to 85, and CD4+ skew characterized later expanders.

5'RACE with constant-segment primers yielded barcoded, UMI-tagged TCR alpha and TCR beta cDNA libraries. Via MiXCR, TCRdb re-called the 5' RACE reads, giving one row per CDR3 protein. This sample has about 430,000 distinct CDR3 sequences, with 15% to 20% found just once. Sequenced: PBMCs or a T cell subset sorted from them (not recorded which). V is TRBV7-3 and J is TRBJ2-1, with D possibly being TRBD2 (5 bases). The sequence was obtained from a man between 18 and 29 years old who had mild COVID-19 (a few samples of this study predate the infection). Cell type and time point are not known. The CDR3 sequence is CASSFERVGHNEQFF. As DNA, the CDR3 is TGTGCCAGCAGCTTCGAGAGGGTTGGTCACAATGAGCAGTTCTTC.